Each of the 31 T cell receptor beta chains below was sequenced from the same sample in a study of shared clonotypes between healthy human individuals. The repertoire was sequenced with immunoSEQ multiplex PCR; TCRdb's copy has only in-frame clones and lacks some. The sample holds roughly 520,000 clones; about 96% are singletons and the top ten take around 0.067%. The sequenced material came from naive CD4+ T cells sorted from blood. Subset given: CD45RA+ positively selected. All receptors derive from a woman under 40 in good health.

The gene calls are TRBV2 and TRBJ2-2; D not certain. This CDR3 has 13 residues. V lost 6 bases, J lost 3 bases, and 8 bases lay in between. CDR1 SNHLY and CDR2 FYNNEI come from the germline V gene. This CDR3 reads CASRRIDTGELFF. In DNA, the CDR3 is TGTGCCAGCAGGAGGATCGACACCGGGGAGCTGTTTTTT.

This chain links TRBV6-5 with TRBJ2-3, with a tentative D call TRBD1 (6 bases). Germline V lookup: CDR1 MNHEY, CDR2 SVGAGI. The V end was cut by 8 bases, the J end by 5 bases, with 14 bases between. This CDR3 is 13 amino acids long. The CDR3 sequence: CASWTGRGDTQYF. CDR3 sequence (DNA): TGTGCCAGCTGGACCGGCAGGGGAGATACGCAGTATTTT.

As to this clone: Additional DNA sequences in this sample encode the identical CDR3. V and J are TRBV18 and TRBJ1-1; D not certain. Germline-derived CDR1 and CDR2 are KGHSH and LQKENI. V was trimmed by 0 bases and J by 2 bases, leaving 4 bases between them. There are 13 residues in the CDR3. DNA of the CDR3: TGTGCCAGCTCACCACCTGGAAACACTGAAGCTTTCTTT. Its protein is CASSPPGNTEAFF. Complete variable domain (other parts from reference TRBV18 and TRBJ1-1): NAGVMQNPRHLVRRRGQEARLRCSPMKGHSHVYWYRQLPEEGLKFMVYLQKENIIDESGMPKERFSAEFPKEGPSILRIQQVVRGDSAAYFCASSPPGNTEAFFGQGTRLTVV.

CDR3 region: CASSPPGTGGDPGELFF. CDR3 in DNA: TGTGCCAGCTCACCACCCGGGACAGGGGGCGACCCCGGGGAGCTGTTTTTT. This chain links TRBV18 with TRBJ2-2, with TRBD1 matching 12 bases. The germline V gene encodes CDR1 KGHSH and CDR2 LQKENI. The J segment lost 6 bases and the V segment lost 0 bases, leaving 5 bases of the junction unmatched. This CDR3 region has 17 residues.

This chain connects TRBV7-9 to TRBJ2-5; 10 bases map to TRBD1. CDR3 length: 15 residues. Trimming took 5 bases from V and 5 from J; bases not matched to a gene: 8. Germline V lookup: CDR1 SEHNR, CDR2 FQNEAQ (reference sequence). CDR3 loop: CASSRQGAPGETQYF. CDR3 in DNA: TGTGCCAGCAGCCGACAGGGGGCGCCGGGGGAGACCCAGTACTTC.

The V and J genes are TRBV27 and TRBJ2-1; 14 bases map to TRBD2. CDR1 MNHEY and CDR2 SMNVEV come from the germline V gene (reference sequence). The V segment lost 5 bases and the J segment 6 bases; nucleotides outside the gene matches: 6. The CDR3 sequence is 16 residues long. The CDR3 protein is CASSTPGLAGANEQFF. Written as DNA, the CDR3 is TGTGCCAGCAGTACACCGGGACTAGCGGGGGCCAATGAGCAGTTCTTC.

V usage is TRBV7-9 and J usage is TRBJ2-4; TRBD1 matches 10 bases. The junction had 14 bases not matched to a gene; V was cut back by 3 bases and J by 15 bases. The length of the CDR3 is 15 residues. From germline, CDR1 is SEHNR and CDR2 FQNEAQ (reference sequence). CDR3 sequence (DNA): TGTGCCAGCAGCTTTTCGGGACAGGGGCCCACGATGCCGTACTTC. As protein: CASSFSGQGPTMPYF.

The chain recombines TRBV6-5 with TRBJ1-2; unclear D gene. CDR1 and CDR2 (germline): MNHEY, SVGAGI. Deletions cut 8 bases from V and 4 bases from J, with 17 bases between. CDR3 length equals 14 residues. DNA of the CDR3: TGTGCCAGCGGAAATGCGGCGCCAATCTATGGCTACACCTTC. It specifies CASGNAAPIYGYTF.

This clone was counted between two and nine times. The genes are TRBV10-1 and TRBJ2-1; possibly TRBD1 or TRBD2 for D (5 bases each). The V and J ends lost 2 bases and 1 base respectively, with 6 bases between them. The CDR3 length is 14 residues. CDR1 is WNHNN and CDR2 is SYGVQD in the germline V gene (reference sequence). The CDR3 loop is CASSEGGSYNEQFF. CDR3 DNA sequence: TGCGCCAGCAGTGAGGGGGGTTCCTACAATGAGCAGTTCTTC.

V is TRBV10-3 and J is TRBJ1-3, with D hard to call. CDR1 and CDR2 from the germline V gene are ENHRY and SYGVKD. The CDR3 contains 13 residues. V was shortened by 6 bases and J by 4 bases, with 10 bases between the two germline ends. For the CDR3, the DNA is TGTGCCATCAGGAGGGAATTCGGAAACACCATATATTTT. The encoded protein is CAIRREFGNTIYF.

The chain carries TRBV2 and TRBJ1-3, with 7 bases lining up with TRBD1. The CDR3 length is 14 residues. After removal of 5 bases from V and 4 bases from J, the junction contained 5 bases not matched to a gene. Germline values: CDR1 SNHLY, CDR2 FYNNEI. CDR3 coding DNA: TGTGCCAGCAGTCAACAGGGGTACGGAAACACCATATATTTT. Protein product: CASSQQGYGNTIYF.

This clone was counted a single time. The rearrangement joins TRBV7-9 to TRBJ2-5; 9 bases agree with TRBD1. Germline lookup yields CDR1 SEHNR and CDR2 FQNEAQ (reference sequence). The ends lost 4 bases at V and 5 bases at J; junction bases unmatched: 5. The CDR3 runs to 14 residues. As DNA, the CDR3 is TGTGCCAGCAGCTCCCTGACAGGGGGGGAGACCCAGTACTTC. Translation gives CASSSLTGGETQYF.

This chain joins TRBV18 and TRBJ1-1; 8 bases match TRBD1. The CDR3 has 16 residues. The V segment lost 0 bases and the J segment 3 bases; nucleotides outside the gene matches: 6. The germline gives CDR1 KGHSH, CDR2 LQKENI. CDR3 sequence reads: CASSPPWTGKHTEAFF. The DNA of the CDR3 is TGTGCCAGCTCACCACCTTGGACAGGGAAGCACACTGAAGCTTTCTTT.

This chain uses TRBV18 with TRBJ2-2; 7 bases match TRBD1. The V gene end was trimmed by 8 bases and the J gene end by 6 bases; junction bases not matched to a gene: 3. The germline V gene encodes CDR1 KGHSH and CDR2 LQKENI. There are 12 residues in the CDR3. The CDR3 region has the DNA TGTGCCAGCGACAGGGCGTCCGGGGAGCTGTTTTTT. This encodes CASDRASGELFF.

The chain couples TRBV5-4 to TRBJ1-1; TRBD1 agrees at 10 bases. CDR1 SGHNT and CDR2 YYREEE come from the germline V gene (reference sequence). The CDR3 is made up of 14 amino acids. Trimming removed 4 bases from V and 6 bases from J; junction bases left unmatched: 6. The CDR3, as DNA: TGTGCCAGCAGCCCGGGACAGGGGAGGCCTGAAGCTTTCTTT. Residues: CASSPGQGRPEAFF.

This rearrangement joins TRBV1 to TRBJ2-5; the table's D call of TRBD2 was not tested on the DNA. TRBV1 is a pseudogene locus. CDR3 length: 15 residues. The CDR3 DNA sequence: TGCACCAGCCCCCCTCGACTAGCGGGAGTGGAGACCCAGTACTTC. It specifies CTSPPRLAGVETQYF.

The rearrangement uses TRBV6-6 and TRBJ1-2; tentatively, D is TRBD1 (5 bases). Trimming left V 8 bases short and J 6 bases short, with 10 bases between. This CDR3 comprises 11 residues. Germline CDR1 MNHNY, CDR2 SVGAGI (reference sequence). As DNA, the CDR3 is TGTGCCAGCGGGACGGCTAATGGCTACACCTTC. This translates into CASGTANGYTF.

The chain's CDR3 is CAISWVDTDTQYF. CDR3 in DNA: TGTGCCATCAGTTGGGTCGACACAGATACGCAGTATTTT. This chain uses TRBV10-3 with TRBJ2-3; no clear D. V was clipped by 5 bases and J by 2 bases, with 8 bases between them. Germline lookup yields CDR1 ENHRY and CDR2 SYGVKD. CDR3 length equals 13 residues.

This clone was seen a single time. The chain recombines TRBV6-5 with TRBJ2-6; D may be TRBD1 (5 bases). V was clipped by 2 bases and J by 0 bases, with 8 bases between them. There are 16 residues in the CDR3. Germline assignment: CDR1 MNHEY and CDR2 SVGAGI. The DNA of the CDR3 is TGTGCCAGCAGTTACGACAGATTCTCTGGGGCCAACGTCCTGACTTTC. It encodes CASSYDRFSGANVLTF.

The genes are TRBV7-2 and TRBJ1-5; no reliable D call. CDR1 is SGHTA, CDR2 FQGNSA, per germline. Trimming took off 2 bases at V and 1 base at J, with 6 bases between the two ends. The CDR3 extends over 14 amino acids. CDR3 protein: CASSLHGSNQPQHF. The CDR3 coding sequence is TGTGCCAGCAGCTTACACGGGAGCAATCAGCCCCAGCATTTT.

This clone was seen a single time. The CDR3 reads CASSFDSGGEQYF. The DNA of the CDR3 is TGTGCCAGCAGCTTTGACTCGGGCGGGGAGCAGTACTTC. This chain connects TRBV5-4 to TRBJ2-7; perhaps TRBD2 as D (5 bases). Trimming removed 2 bases at V and 7 bases at J, with 13 bases between. This CDR3 has 13 residues. From germline, CDR1 is SGHNT and CDR2 YYREEE (reference sequence).

The rearrangement links TRBV19 to TRBJ1-6; TRBD1 matches at 11 bases. V was pared by 5 bases and J by 7 bases, with 4 bases of the junction left unmatched. CDR1 is LNHDA, CDR2 SQIVND, per germline (reference sequence). The CDR3 has 15 amino acids. CDR3 in DNA: TGTGCCAGTAGTCCTGGGACAGGGGGAAATTCACCCCTCCACTTT. The encoded protein is CASSPGTGGNSPLHF. The full variable domain, its missing parts supplied by reference TRBV19 and TRBJ1-6, is DGGITQSPKYLFRKEGQNVTLSCEQNLNHDAMYWYRQDPGQGLRLIYYSQIVNDFQKGDIAEGYSVSREKKESFPLTVTSAQKNPTAFYLCASSPGTGGNSPLHFGNGTRLTVT.

The chain joins TRBV15 to TRBJ2-7, with TRBD2 matching 7 bases. Germline V CDR1 and CDR2: LNHNV, YYDKDF (reference sequence). J gave up 2 bases and V 0 bases, and 7 bases lay outside the gene matches. CDR3 size: 16 residues. The CDR3 reads CATSRDRAGTAYEQYF. In DNA, the CDR3 is TGTGCCACCAGCAGAGATCGAGCGGGGACCGCCTACGAGCAGTACTTC.

This chain uses TRBV7-9 with TRBJ2-7; no firm D call. Germline loops: CDR1 SEHNR, CDR2 FQNEAQ (reference sequence). V lost 2 bases and J 2 bases, leaving 16 bases between the germline ends. This CDR3 contains 16 residues. CDR3 nucleotide sequence: TGTGCCAGCAGCTTAAGTAGTCTTGCCCCCCCCTACGAGCAGTACTTC. This gives the protein CASSLSSLAPPYEQYF.

The genes are TRBV6-6 and TRBJ2-7; D may be TRBD2 (5 bases). V lost 1 base and J lost 3, with 13 bases in between. This CDR3 is built from 15 residues. The germline gives CDR1 MNHNY, CDR2 SVGAGI (reference sequence). For the CDR3, the DNA is TGTGCCAGCAGTTACTTCTCCGGGGATTTCTACGAGCAGTACTTC. This sequence encodes CASSYFSGDFYEQYF.

The J gene is TRBJ2-7, the V gene TRBV28, with 7 positions matching TRBD1. Germline V CDR1 and CDR2: MDHEN, SYDVKM. Trimming removed 7 bases from V and 2 bases from J; junction bases left unmatched: 8. The CDR3 runs to 14 residues. The CDR3 region has the DNA TGTGCCAGCACCACGACCGGGACAGCCTACGAGCAGTACTTC. Protein product: CASTTTGTAYEQYF.

The V and J genes are TRBV7-3 and TRBJ2-5; 9 bases are shared with TRBD1. J gave up 5 bases and V 5 bases, and 6 bases lay outside the gene matches. Germline CDR1 is SGHTA and CDR2 is FQGTGA. CDR3 size: 14 residues. The CDR3: CASSAQGARETQYF. The CDR3 nucleotides are TGTGCCAGCAGCGCACAGGGGGCGCGGGAGACCCAGTACTTC. Complete variable domain (other parts from reference TRBV7-3 and TRBJ2-5): GAGVSQTPSNKVTEKGKYVELRCDPISGHTALYWYRQSLGQGPEFLIYFQGTGAADDSGLPNDRFFAVRPEGSVSTLKIQRTERGDSAVYLCASSAQGARETQYFGPGTRLLVL.

This clone was observed a handful of times. The V call is TRBV28, the J call TRBJ2-7, with D possibly TRBD1 on 6 matching bases. V gave up 8 bases and J gave up 2 bases, with 13 bases separating them. CDR1 MDHEN and CDR2 SYDVKM come from the germline V gene. The CDR3 spans 13 residues. CDR3 sequence reads: CASGTGLAYEQYF. For the CDR3, the DNA is TGTGCCAGCGGTACAGGGTTGGCCTACGAGCAGTACTTC. Supplemented by reference TRBV28 and TRBJ2-7, the full variable domain reads DVKVTQSSRYLVKRTGEKVFLECVQDMDHENMFWYRQDPGLGLRLIYFSYDVKMKEKGDIPEGYSVSREKKERFSLILESASTNQTSMYLCASGTGLAYEQYFGPGTRLTVT.

The count of this clone is one. This chain uses TRBV11-3 with TRBJ2-5; 7 bases align to TRBD2. The trim removed 5 bases at V and 5 bases at J, leaving 11 bases unmatched. The germline V gene encodes CDR1 SGHNT and CDR2 YENEEA. The CDR3 consists of 15 residues. Here the CDR3 DNA reads TGTGCCAGCAGCCCACAAGGCGGGAGCGGGGAGACCCAGTACTTC. Translation gives CASSPQGGSGETQYF.

V gene TRBV2 combines with J gene TRBJ2-1; D possibly matches TRBD1 or TRBD2 (5 bases each). The CDR3 contains 14 residues. Trimming left V 4 bases short and J 7 bases short, with 14 bases between. Germline CDR1 SNHLY, CDR2 FYNNEI. As DNA, the CDR3 is TGTGCCAGCAGTGGTAGCCTTGAGGGGAATGAGCAGTTCTTC. This encodes CASSGSLEGNEQFF. Filled out from reference TRBV2 and TRBJ2-1, the complete variable domain reads EPEVTQTPSHQVTQMGQEVILRCVPISNHLYFYWYRQILGQKVEFLVSFYNNEISEKSEIFDDQFSVERPDGSNFTLKIRSTKLEDSAMYFCASSGSLEGNEQFFGPGTRLTVL.

The chain couples TRBV11-2 to TRBJ2-2; 7 nucleotides agree with TRBD2. Per the germline V gene, CDR1 is SGHAT and CDR2 is FQNNGV. This CDR3 is built from 16 residues. Trimming cost V 4 bases and J 4 bases; bases outside gene matches: 9. Written as DNA, the CDR3 is TGTGCCAGCAGCTGGAACAGCGGGATCGGCACCGGGGAGCTGTTTTTT. Translation gives CASSWNSGIGTGELFF.